These 24 T cell receptor beta chains were all obtained from the same sample, sequenced in a study. TCRdb called the 5' RACE reads again in MiXCR, with one record for every CDR3 protein. In the table there are 35,000 to 45,000 distinct CDR3 sequences, about a fifth of which are singletons. Tregs were sorted as CD4+CD25+CD127-/low cells. Sequenced material: Tregs sorted from a lymph node. The receptor set was obtained from a female donor with breast cancer.

The sample holds many counts of this clonotype. V is TRBV5-1 and J is TRBJ2-5, with a weak D call TRBD2 (6 bases). The length of the CDR3 is 18 residues. Trimming removed 0 bases from V and 2 bases from J, with 20 bases in between. Germline V gene data show CDR1 as SGHRS and CDR2 as YFSETQ. DNA of the CDR3: TGCGCCAGCAGCTTGGCCTGGGGCCTCCAGGGAGGTCAAGAGACCCAGTACTTC. Amino acids: CASSLAWGLQGGQETQYF.

The chain employs TRBV5-1 and TRBJ2-2; D uncertain. V was trimmed by 3 bases and J by 5 bases, leaving 14 bases between them. Germline loops: CDR1 SGHRS, CDR2 YFSETQ. This CDR3 has 15 amino acids. CDR3 in amino acids: CASSSIPAGTGELFF. CDR3 bases: TGCGCCAGCAGCTCAATACCGGCCGGAACCGGGGAGCTGTTTTTT.

This clonotype was observed a few times. This sequence joins TRBV25-1 and TRBJ2-1; 10 nucleotides align to TRBD2. Trimming cost V 2 bases and J 9 bases; bases outside gene matches: 4. This CDR3 is built from 14 residues. The germline V gene encodes CDR1 MGHDK and CDR2 SYGVNS. The CDR3 sequence: CASSERIAGGEQFF. CDR3 DNA sequence: TGTGCCAGCAGTGAACGTATAGCGGGGGGTGAGCAGTTCTTC. Combining the CDR3 with reference TRBV25-1 and TRBJ2-1 gives the whole variable domain EADIYQTPRYLVIGTGKKITLECSQTMGHDKMYWYQQDPGMELHLIHYSYGVNSTEKGDLSSESTVSRIRTEHFPLTLESARPSHTSQYLCASSERIAGGEQFFGPGTRLTVL.

CDR3 loop: CASSVGYEQYF. CDR3 sequence (DNA): TGTGCCAGCAGCGTCGGATACGAGCAGTACTTC. The genes are TRBV2 and TRBJ2-7; the D is unclear. Germline-derived CDR1 and CDR2 are SNHLY and FYNNEI. The ends were cut back, 6 bases at V and 4 bases at J, with 7 bases in the middle. CDR3 length: 11 amino acids.

This clonotype has a handful of counts. The chain couples TRBV5-6 to TRBJ2-7; 7 bases agree with TRBD1. Germline V gene lookup returns CDR1 SGHDT and CDR2 YYEEEE. This CDR3 region has 14 residues. The J segment lost 2 bases and the V segment lost 2 bases, leaving 4 bases of the junction unmatched. The CDR3 DNA reads TGTGCCAGCAGCTTATCCGGGACAGCCTACGAGCAGTACTTC. The encoded protein is CASSLSGTAYEQYF.

The chain combines TRBV9 with TRBJ1-3; no clear D. The CDR3 length is 16 residues. CDR1 is SGDLS and CDR2 is YYNGEE in the germline V gene. V lost 2 bases and J 0 bases, leaving 12 bases between the germline ends. CDR3 region: CASSVRPGHSGNTIYF. The CDR3 nucleotides read TGTGCCAGCAGCGTCCGACCCGGCCACTCTGGAAACACCATATATTTT.

A few counts support this clonotype. The chain carries TRBV27 and TRBJ2-2; D is ambiguous. Germline CDR1 MNHEY, CDR2 SMNVEV (reference sequence). The CDR3 has 13 amino acids. Deletions cut 8 bases from V and 6 bases from J, with 13 bases between. In DNA form, the CDR3 reads TGTGCCAGCCGAATTAGTAGTGCCGGGGAGCTGTTTTTT. Translated, it gives CASRISSAGELFF.

This clonotype was found a few times. The chain employs TRBV9 and TRBJ1-6; no firm D call. Trimming took off 4 bases at V and 7 bases at J, with 15 bases between the two ends. This CDR3 has 15 residues. CDR1 is SGDLS, CDR2 YYNGEE, per germline. In DNA, the CDR3 is TGTGCCAGCAGCCTTAGGGTGGGCCCCAATTCACCCCTCCACTTT. This sequence encodes CASSLRVGPNSPLHF.

This clonotype was found a few times. The chain recombines TRBV10-3 with TRBJ2-1; TRBD1 might be the D (7 bases). The germline V gene has CDR1 ENHRY and CDR2 SYGVKD. Trimming removed 1 base from V and 5 bases from J, with 12 bases in between. This CDR3 contains 15 residues. The CDR3 bases are TGTGCCATCAGTGAGTGGGGGGACAGACACAATGAGCAGTTCTTC. Translated: CAISEWGDRHNEQFF.

This clonotype was seen only a few times. This chain uses TRBV29-1 with TRBJ1-2; D gene ambiguous. Between the trimmed V and J ends, which lost 4 bases and 6 bases, there was a span of 9 bases. Germline CDR1 and CDR2: SQVTM and ANQGSEA. The CDR3 runs to 11 residues. CDR3 region: CSVGVGDGYTF. In DNA, the CDR3 is TGCAGCGTTGGAGTCGGGGATGGCTACACCTTC.

This clonotype has at least ten counts. The rearrangement links TRBV7-9 to TRBJ2-1; the D gene could be TRBD1 or TRBD2 (5 bases each). V was shortened by 5 bases and J by 10 bases, with 27 bases between the two germline ends. The CDR3 is 17 amino acids. CDR1 SEHNR and CDR2 FQNEAQ come from the germline V gene (reference sequence). The CDR3: CASSPVGPGPGKGEQFF. The CDR3 DNA sequence: TGTGCCAGCAGCCCAGTAGGTCCAGGGCCGGGAAAAGGAGAGCAGTTCTTC.

This clonotype has at least ten counts. The rearrangement uses TRBV6-2 or TRBV6-3 and TRBJ1-1; D gene ambiguous. Germline V gene data show CDR1 as MNHEY and CDR2 as SVGEGT. V lost 2 bases and J lost 8, with 9 bases in between. The CDR3 runs to 12 residues. The CDR3 protein is CASSYMAVEAFF. CDR3 in DNA: TGTGCCAGCAGTTACATGGCAGTCGAAGCTTTCTTT.

This clonotype was observed at least ten times. The chain links TRBV9 to TRBJ2-1; D unresolved. This CDR3 is 13 amino acids long. Looked up from germline, CDR1 is SGDLS and CDR2 is YYNGEE. Trimming pared 0 bases from V and 9 bases from J, leaving 10 bases between. CDR3 in amino acids: CASSVGAAVEQFF. CDR3 sequence (DNA): TGTGCCAGCAGCGTAGGGGCGGCGGTTGAGCAGTTCTTC.

This clonotype came up a few times. The chain carries TRBV6-1 and TRBJ2-7, with D possibly matching TRBD1 (6 bases). V was shortened by 6 bases and J by 5 bases, with 20 bases between the two germline ends. The CDR3 is 15 residues long. CDR1 and CDR2 (germline): MNHNS, SASEGT. The CDR3 DNA is TGTGCCAGCAGCATACGGGACACGGGATCCCACGAGCAGTACTTC. It translates to CASSIRDTGSHEQYF.

This clonotype was counted ten times or more. The chain carries TRBV28 and TRBJ2-3; D not certain. The ends were cut back, 7 bases at V and 3 bases at J, with 11 bases in the middle. Germline V CDR1 and CDR2: MDHEN, SYDVKM. This CDR3 is 13 amino acids long. The CDR3 loop is CASTRKATDTQYF. The CDR3 DNA sequence: TGTGCCAGCACCCGCAAGGCGACAGATACGCAGTATTTT.

This clonotype is medium-sized (0.01 to 0.1%) by share. The genes are TRBV7-8 and TRBJ2-3; 7 positions match TRBD2. Germline V gene data show CDR1 as SGHVS and CDR2 as FQNEAQ. This CDR3 contains 15 residues. The ends lost 3 bases at V and 6 bases at J; junction bases unmatched: 9. As DNA, the CDR3 is TGTGCCAGCAGCTTCATAACTAGCGATGTGGATACGCAGTATTTT. Its protein product is CASSFITSDVDTQYF.

This clonotype was recorded a few times. The chain links TRBV6-5 to TRBJ2-5, with 8 bases lining up with TRBD1. The CDR3 totals 13 residues. V shed 8 bases and J 5 bases; nucleotides not matched to a gene: 7. CDR1 and CDR2 (germline): MNHEY, SVGAGI. The CDR3 protein is CASRDRRGETQYF. The CDR3 nucleotides read TGTGCCAGCCGGGACAGGAGGGGCGAGACCCAGTACTTC.

As concerns this clonotype: This sequence may be a read error, since a much larger clone differs from it by one base. The chain combines TRBV28 with TRBJ2-2, with D perhaps matching TRBD2 (6 bases). Looked up from germline, CDR1 is MDHEN and CDR2 is SYDVKM. The CDR3 covers 15 residues. The CDR3 nucleotides are TGTGCCAGCAGTTTACCGGGTACGAACACCGGGGGGCTGTTTTTT. Its translation: CASSLPGTNTGGLFF.

Comment on this clonotype: The junction departs from germline at one end; a sequencing error may be responsible. The CDR3 DNA reads as TGTGCCAGCAGTATTACAAGTGCAGCCAAAAAAATTCAGTACTTC. Protein sequence: CASSITSAAKKIQYF. The chain combines TRBV6-5 with TRBJ2-4; no definite D call. Germline V CDR1 and CDR2: MNHEY, SVGAGI. The CDR3 contains 15 residues.

At least ten counts were recorded for this clonotype. The rearrangement links TRBV6-1 to TRBJ2-7, with D tentatively TRBD1 (5 bases). This CDR3 region has 13 residues. With 8 bases removed from V and 2 bases from J, the gap between germline ends came to 13 bases. The germline V gene has CDR1 MNHNS and CDR2 SASEGT. Written as DNA, the CDR3 is TGTGCCAGCCATGCAGGGTTAACCTACGAGCAGTACTTC. This codes for CASHAGLTYEQYF.

This clonotype was recorded a few times. The chain couples TRBV28 to TRBJ1-5, with no clear D. Looked up from germline, CDR1 is MDHEN and CDR2 is SYDVKM. The CDR3 runs to 14 residues. V shed 6 bases and J shed 1 base, with 10 bases lying between them. This chain's CDR3 is CASSMGGSNQPQHF. The DNA for the CDR3 is TGTGCCAGCAGCATGGGTGGGAGCAATCAGCCCCAGCATTTT.

The V call is TRBV5-1, the J call TRBJ2-1; 7 bases line up with TRBD2. Trimming cost V 0 bases and J 8 bases; bases outside gene matches: 8. Germline-derived CDR1 and CDR2 are SGHRS and YFSETQ. This CDR3 has 15 residues. In DNA form, the CDR3 reads TGCGCCAGCAGCTTGGTTCGGGGTCGGGAGGATGAGCAGTTCTTC. Translation gives CASSLVRGREDEQFF.

At least ten counts were recorded for this clonotype. The chain joins TRBV6-5 to TRBJ2-3, with D maybe TRBD2 (6 bases). Germline V gives CDR1 MNHEY, CDR2 SVGAGI. The CDR3 has 16 amino acids. V was pared by 0 bases and J by 4 bases, with 14 bases between. The CDR3 loop is CASSYSTGSGSDTQYF. The CDR3 DNA sequence: TGTGCCAGCAGTTACTCCACCGGGAGCGGTTCAGATACGCAGTATTTT.

In its sample, this clonotype was seen many times. The chain uses TRBV27 and TRBJ1-5, with D uncertain. The germline CDR1 and CDR2 sequences are MNHEY and SMNVEV (reference sequence). The CDR3 has 12 residues. Between the trimmed V and J ends, which lost 8 bases and 4 bases, there was a span of 9 bases. The CDR3 is CASGPQNQPQHF. The CDR3 DNA reads TGTGCCAGCGGACCACAAAATCAGCCCCAGCATTTT.